The source of this T cell receptor beta chain is a study of shared clonotypes between healthy human individuals. Study results and limitations: Sorted-subset sequencing, rarefaction showed, was incomplete despite large depth.

The CDR3 totals 15 residues. Libraries were prepared by immunoSEQ multiplex PCR; TCRdb keeps only in-frame clonotypes and omits some of them. This sample has 2 million or so clones, with 85% to 95% found just once. In the case of this clone: What it binds is unknown.

The sequenced sample consisted of naive CD4+ T cells sorted from blood. Described subset: CD45RA+ positively selected. This sequence originates from a man between 18 and 35 years old in good health. The rearrangement uses TRBV21-1 and TRBJ1-1; TRBD1, the table's D call, was not compared with the DNA. TRBV21-1 is assigned pseudogene status. In DNA, the CDR3 is TGTGCCAGCAGCAAACCAGGTACCTCGAACACTGAAGCTTTCTTT. It specifies CASSKPGTSNTEAFF.